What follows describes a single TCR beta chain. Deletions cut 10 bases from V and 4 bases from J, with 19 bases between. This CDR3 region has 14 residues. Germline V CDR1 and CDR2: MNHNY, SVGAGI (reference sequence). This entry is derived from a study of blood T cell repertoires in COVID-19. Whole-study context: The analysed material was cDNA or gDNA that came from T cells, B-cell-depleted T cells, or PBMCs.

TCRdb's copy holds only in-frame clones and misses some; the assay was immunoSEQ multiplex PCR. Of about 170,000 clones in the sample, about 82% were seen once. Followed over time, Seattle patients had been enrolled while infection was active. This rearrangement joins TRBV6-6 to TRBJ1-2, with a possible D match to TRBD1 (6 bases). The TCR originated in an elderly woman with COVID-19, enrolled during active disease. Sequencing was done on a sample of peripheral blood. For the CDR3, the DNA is TGTGCCATTACAGGGCTGGAGAGAGCCTATGGCTACACCTTC. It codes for CAITGLERAYGYTF.